This T cell receptor (beta chain) was recovered during a study of cytomegalovirus exposure and HLA in healthy donors. PCR was performed using 60 Vbeta and 13 Jbeta primers. Sequenced by immunoSEQ multiplex PCR; TCRdb stores in-frame clones only, minus some. This sample has about 120,000 clones, with over 60% found just once. V lost 4 bases to trimming and J lost 6 bases; unmatched junction nucleotides: 7. This CDR3 has 15 amino acids. Germline V gives CDR1 MDHEN, CDR2 SYDVKM. The chain has TRBV28 and TRBJ1-1, with TRBD1 matching over 11 bases. The sequencing sample was made of PBMCs. The clonotype was recovered from a man aged 30-40 years in good health and CMV-seropositive. For the CDR3, the DNA is TGTGCCAGCAGTTCCCCCGGGACAGGGGGGCCTGAAGCTTTCTTT. It translates to CASSSPGTGGPEAFF.